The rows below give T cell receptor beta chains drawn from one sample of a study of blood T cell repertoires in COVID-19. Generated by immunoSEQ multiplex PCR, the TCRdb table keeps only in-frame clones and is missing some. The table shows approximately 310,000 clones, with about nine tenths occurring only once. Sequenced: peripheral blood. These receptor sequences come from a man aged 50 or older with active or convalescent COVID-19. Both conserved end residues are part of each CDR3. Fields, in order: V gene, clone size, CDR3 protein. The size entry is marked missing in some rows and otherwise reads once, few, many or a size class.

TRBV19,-,CASSINLAGENGKLFF
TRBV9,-,CASSASPTGLETQYF
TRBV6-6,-,CASTGGSYNEQFF
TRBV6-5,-,CASRSNTPGSYEQYF
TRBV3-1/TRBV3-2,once,CASSPGRAEQYF
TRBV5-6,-,CASTRQGQPQHF
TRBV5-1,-,CASSLEGQVFQPQHF
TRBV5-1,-,CASSLSRDSYEQYF
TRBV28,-,CASSFNRVGGQYF
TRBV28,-,CASGLAVPYEQYF
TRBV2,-,CASSEWGQRVDQPQHF
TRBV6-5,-,CASKLSWTGWSEQYF
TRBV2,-,CASREREQDRSYYGYTF
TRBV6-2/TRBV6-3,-,CASSWLAGVGNEQFF
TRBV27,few,CASSFDRANTEAFF
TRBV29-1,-,CSVEEYGGPIYGYTF
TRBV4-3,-,CASSQDSGGWETQYF
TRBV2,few,CASSDRGPAKNIQYF
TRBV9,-,CASSDLYSSVGELFF
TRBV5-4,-,CASSSIVTSTDTQYF
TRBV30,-,CAWSPTGRVYGYTF
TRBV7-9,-,CASSILDGSEAFF
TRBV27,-,CASTLRDRQILTQYF
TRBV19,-,CASRGSGSTEAFF
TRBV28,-,CASVEANQPQHF
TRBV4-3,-,CASSQDRGSPSTDTQYF
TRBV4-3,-,CASSPGLADTQYF
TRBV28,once,CASSFQNYGYTF
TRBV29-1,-,CSVAAPLQETQYF
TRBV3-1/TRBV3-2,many,CASSLGIANYGYTF
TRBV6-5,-,CASSQQGNPPYEQYF
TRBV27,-,CASSWSQGGQPQHF
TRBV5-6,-,CASSLATGTGGNQPQHF
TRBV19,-,CASSIQTSGAYEQYF
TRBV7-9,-,CASSRGGTEAFF
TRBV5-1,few,CASTRTSGEGETQYF
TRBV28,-,CASSLPGTPLHF
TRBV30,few,CAWSPLAGASGYTF
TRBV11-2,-,CASSRITEDSPLHF
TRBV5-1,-,CASSLDRVGNTEAFF
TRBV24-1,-,CATSAFIRDRVYEQYF
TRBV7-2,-,CASRNSPNSPLHF
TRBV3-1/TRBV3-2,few,CASSSSGGFEKLFF
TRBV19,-,CASSILRDFNQPQHF
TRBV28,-,CASSLGTRDQPQHF
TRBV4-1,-,CASSQEWGEIRGYTF
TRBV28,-,CASSAGQNPPHF
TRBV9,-,CASSALAGGLGETQYF
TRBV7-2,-,CASSLAFQGETQYF